One and the same sample provided the 4 T cell receptor beta chains below, sequenced in a study of T cell responses to AZD1222 COVID-19 vaccine. Assay: immunoSEQ multiplex PCR; the TCRdb copy retains only in-frame clones and omits some. The sample lists roughly 100,000 clones; about 90% were seen once. Sequencing used peripheral blood, obtained on day 0 of AZD1222 vaccination. The origin of the receptors is an adult in good health.

The chain recombines TRBV2 with TRBJ1-6; no clear D gene. This CDR3 is 15 amino acids long. Germline assignment: CDR1 SNHLY and CDR2 FYNNEI. Deletions cut 1 base from V and 5 bases from J, with 9 bases between. CDR3 in amino acids: CASSEVRDDNSPLHF. CDR3 DNA sequence: TGTGCCAGCAGTGAAGTCCGGGATGATAATTCACCCCTCCACTTT.

In nucleotides, the CDR3 is TGTGCCACCAGACAGATACTCTTAGAAGCTTTCTTT. This translates into CATRQILLEAFF. The chain couples TRBV24-1 to TRBJ1-1; no definite D call. V shed 7 bases and J shed 8 bases, with 13 bases lying between them. Looked up from germline, CDR1 is KGHDR and CDR2 is SFDVKD. CDR3 size: 12 residues.

The CDR3 coding sequence is TGTGCCAGCAGTGAGTCTAGCGGCTACGAGCAGTACTTC. It codes for CASSESSGYEQYF. The gene calls are TRBV2 and TRBJ2-7, with 7 nucleotides matching TRBD2. V shed 3 bases and J 3 bases; nucleotides not matched to a gene: 2. The CDR3 extends over 13 amino acids. CDR1 is SNHLY and CDR2 is FYNNEI in the germline V gene. Full variable domain (outside the CDR3, taken from reference TRBV2 and TRBJ2-7): EPEVTQTPSHQVTQMGQEVILRCVPISNHLYFYWYRQILGQKVEFLVSFYNNEISEKSEIFDDQFSVERPDGSNFTLKIRSTKLEDSAMYFCASSESSGYEQYFGPGTRLTVT.

V gene TRBV7-2 combines with J gene TRBJ1-1, with TRBD1 matching 8 bases. Germline CDR1 SGHTA, CDR2 FQGNSA. V shed 2 bases and J 4 bases; nucleotides not matched to a gene: 3. The CDR3 length is 14 residues. This CDR3 reads CASSLQGARTEAFF. Written as DNA, the CDR3 is TGTGCCAGCAGCTTACAGGGGGCGCGCACTGAAGCTTTCTTT.